This T cell receptor beta chain was sequenced for a study of response to subunit inactivated influenza vaccine. For this clonotype: What it binds is not known.

In TCRdb, the RT-PCR reads were re-called with MiXCR into one record per CDR3 protein. The profile covers some 640,000 distinct CDR3 sequences, with approximately 15% appearing a single time and approximately 6.5% taken by the ten largest. Study-level results: Each seasonal flu vaccination may recruit only limited new T cells, authors suggested.

The germline gives CDR1 SQVTM, CDR2 ANQGSEA. Trimming at V came to 4 bases and at J to 4 bases, leaving 11 bases not matched to a gene. CDR3 length: 16 residues. This TCR derives from a man between 45 and 60 years old who received an inactivated influenza vaccine. Source: PBMCs from blood, taken 14 to 15 days before vaccination. The rearrangement joins TRBV29-1 to TRBJ2-3; the match to TRBD2 covers 10 bases. For the CDR3, the DNA is TGCAGCGTTGCCCCTCTCCTAGCGGGAGCGTCAGATACGCAGTATTTT. This gives the protein CSVAPLLAGASDTQYF.